This T cell receptor (beta chain) was documented in a study of blood T cell repertoires in COVID-19. The length of the CDR3 is 16 residues. Germline loops: CDR1 LGHDT, CDR2 YNNKEL (reference sequence). Trimming at V came to 4 bases and at J to 2 bases, leaving 10 bases not matched to a gene. This clone was observed a single time. Original processing methods: Estimated nucleated cell counts came from reference gene primer amplification. The table came from immunoSEQ multiplex PCR; TCRdb's copy has only in-frame clones and leaves some out. D and trimming were read from the DNA, whereas the V and J calls and clone size are those reported in that table. The sample has 95,000 to 110,000 clones, about 93% seen once; the top ten hold less than 1.5%.

The chain is built from TRBV3-1 (or the pseudogene TRBV3-2) and TRBJ1-2, with 7 bases aligning to TRBD1. The sequence came from a young woman with acute or convalescent COVID-19. The material sequenced was peripheral blood. The CDR3 spells CASSPTWDSPNYGYTF. The DNA of the CDR3 is TGTGCCAGCAGCCCCACCTGGGACAGCCCCAACTATGGCTACACCTTC.